The present entry profiles one TCR beta chain with its context. This CDR3 has 15 amino acids. Germline CDR1 SGHRS, CDR2 YFSETQ. Germline trimming cut 0 bases from V and 6 bases from J; bases unmatched to any gene: 4. These data originate in a study of T cell changes during pregnancy in multiple sclerosis. Data came from immunoSEQ multiplex PCR; TCRdb stores just in-frame clones and leaves some out. The sample has tens of thousands of clones, about 93% seen once. The material was peripheral blood, obtained in the third trimester of pregnancy. This chain connects TRBV5-1 to TRBJ2-2; 8 bases are a match to TRBD2. The receptor comes from a female donor in good health, enrolled as a control in a pregnancy study. The CDR3: CASSLEGLVSGELFF. Written as DNA, the CDR3 is TGCGCCAGCAGCTTGGAGGGACTAGTCTCCGGGGAGCTGTTTTTT.